The source of this T cell receptor beta chain is a study of early T cells in non-severe SARS-CoV-2 infection. Study observations and caveats: The study's VDJdb matching favored anti-spike CD8 responses and missed private and CD4 specificities.

As part of library construction, unique molecular identifiers were attached to individual cDNA molecules. Each CDR3 protein is one row after TCRdb ran MiXCR on the 5' RACE reads. The sample gives about 60,000 distinct CDR3 sequences, over 9.5% of which show up once; around 4.9% is in the top ten. This clonotype was found many times. Its antigen is as yet unknown. This CDR3 spans 11 amino acids. Trimming cost V 3 bases and J 4 bases, with 3 bases left between them. This sequence originates from an adult who was a healthcare worker with PCR-confirmed SARS-CoV-2 infection or an uninfected control (not recorded which). The sample consisted of whole blood. V usage is TRBV12-3 or TRBV12-4 and J usage is TRBJ2-5; the D is unclear. CDR3 residues: CASSLSETQYF. The CDR3 DNA reads as TGTGCCAGCAGTTTGTCAGAGACCCAGTACTTC.